The 30 T cell receptor beta chains below were found in one sample sequenced in a study of OX40 agonist ivuxolimab in advanced cancers. Profiled with immunoSEQ multiplex PCR; TCRdb holds only in-frame clones, not every one. The sample records tens of thousands of clones, roughly 80% being singletons. The specimen was CD4+ or CD8+ T cells sorted from blood, collected in a trial of the OX40 agonist ivuxolimab. The receptors derive from an adult with an advanced solid tumor such as melanoma, head and neck, liver or kidney cancer.

The chain combines TRBV5-1 with TRBJ1-3, with 7 bases identical to TRBD1. The V gene end was trimmed by 4 bases and the J gene end by 0 bases; junction bases not matched to a gene: 7. Germline CDR1 is SGHRS and CDR2 is YFSETQ. This CDR3 contains 16 residues. For the CDR3, the DNA is TGCGCCAGCAGCAACAGTCCAGGGGGCTCTGGAAACACCATATATTTT. Translation gives CASSNSPGGSGNTIYF.

For the CDR3, the DNA is TGTGCCAGCAGCCAAGCTCCCCCTTTGGTTGTGAGGGAAGCTTTCTTT. Its translation is CASSQAPPLVVREAFF. The chain carries TRBV4-2 and TRBJ1-1; D unresolved. V was clipped by 1 base and J by 8 bases, with 20 bases between them. Germline V gene sequence: CDR1 LGHNA, CDR2 YNFKEQ. CDR3 length: 16 amino acids.

This clone was seen a handful of times. This chain uses TRBV28 with TRBJ1-6; 7 bases map to TRBD1. The germline V gene has CDR1 MDHEN and CDR2 SYDVKM. Trimming at V came to 5 bases and at J to 14 bases, leaving 6 bases not matched to a gene. This CDR3 is 12 amino acids long. CDR3 nucleotide sequence: TGTGCCAGCAGTCGACAGGGTTCGGCCCTCCACTTT. The encoded protein is CASSRQGSALHF.

The chain links TRBV11-2 to TRBJ1-5, with D possibly matching TRBD1 (5 bases). The V gene's germline CDR1 is SGHAT and CDR2 FQNNGV. Trimming took off 5 bases at V and 3 bases at J, with 20 bases between the two ends. The CDR3 covers 17 residues. As DNA, the CDR3 is TGTGCCAGCAGCCGCGACTCGGGACCGCCGTACAATCAGCCCCAGCATTTT. Translated, it gives CASSRDSGPPYNQPQHF.

The rearrangement joins TRBV7-6 to TRBJ1-6; the match to TRBD1 covers 9 bases. CDR1 and CDR2 (germline): SGHVS, FNYEAQ. V shed 5 bases and J 7 bases; nucleotides not matched to a gene: 15. There are 18 residues in the CDR3. The CDR3: CASSRQQTGGVLNSPLHF. The CDR3 DNA reads as TGTGCCAGCAGCCGTCAGCAAACAGGGGGCGTTTTAAATTCACCCCTCCACTTT.

This chain links TRBV7-9 with TRBJ1-1; D unresolved. V was pared by 2 bases and J by 6 bases, with 7 bases between. The CDR3 sequence is 12 residues long. Germline CDR1 and CDR2: SEHNR and FQNEAQ (reference sequence). The CDR3 bases are TGTGCCAGCAGCTTAACAAGCCCTGAAGCTTTCTTT. As protein: CASSLTSPEAFF.

The V gene is TRBV25-1, the J gene TRBJ1-4, with 10 bases that match TRBD1. This CDR3 region has 16 residues. From germline, CDR1 is MGHDK and CDR2 SYGVNS. V was pared by 6 bases and J by 4 bases, with 8 bases of the junction left unmatched. The CDR3 sequence is CASRETGGVNNEKLFF. The CDR3 DNA reads TGTGCCAGCAGGGAGACAGGGGGCGTTAATAATGAAAAACTGTTTTTT.

The chain uses TRBV6-1 and TRBJ1-2, with 7 nucleotides matching TRBD1. This CDR3 is 12 amino acids long. Germline CDR1 is MNHNS and CDR2 is SASEGT. Trimming cost V 8 bases and J 8 bases; bases outside gene matches: 8. This chain's CDR3 is CASQGDHRGYTF. The CDR3 DNA reads TGTGCCAGCCAGGGGGACCATCGAGGCTACACCTTC.

A single count supports this clone. The V and J genes are TRBV11-2 and TRBJ1-1; tentative D call: TRBD1 (5 bases). The V and J ends lost 0 bases and 1 base respectively, with 12 bases between them. CDR3 length equals 16 residues. Germline CDR1 is SGHAT and CDR2 is FQNNGV. CDR3 sequence reads: CASSLDRGPPNTEAFF. As DNA, the CDR3 is TGTGCCAGCAGCTTAGATAGGGGCCCACCGAACACTGAAGCTTTCTTT.

The genes are TRBV5-4 and TRBJ2-4; TRBD1 aligns across 7 bases. The J segment lost 5 bases and the V segment lost 4 bases, leaving 6 bases of the junction unmatched. This CDR3 is 14 amino acids long. Germline V gene data show CDR1 as SGHNT and CDR2 as YYREEE (reference sequence). CDR3 sequence: CASSPGTDQNIQYF. CDR3 DNA sequence: TGTGCCAGCAGCCCCGGGACAGACCAAAACATTCAGTACTTC.

This chain connects TRBV6-5 to TRBJ2-7; D is ambiguous. The germline V gene has CDR1 MNHEY and CDR2 SVGAGI. The CDR3 runs 13 residues. With 6 bases removed from V and 0 bases from J, the gap between germline ends came to 9 bases. The CDR3 protein is CASRPGTSYEQYF. DNA for the CDR3: TGTGCCAGCAGGCCTGGCACCTCCTACGAGCAGTACTTC.

V and J are TRBV19 and TRBJ1-1; D remains unclear. Trimming removed 3 bases at V and 6 bases at J, with 20 bases between. CDR1 is LNHDA, CDR2 SQIVND, per germline (reference sequence). The CDR3 is made up of 16 amino acids. The CDR3 protein is CASSISPGGIGAEAFF. DNA for the CDR3: TGTGCCAGTAGTATTAGTCCGGGAGGGATAGGTGCTGAAGCTTTCTTT.

This chain connects TRBV5-1 to TRBJ1-6; TRBD1 agrees at 9 bases. CDR1 SGHRS and CDR2 YFSETQ come from the germline V gene. This CDR3 contains 15 residues. Unmatched junction bases numbered 5, after V lost 0 bases and J lost 10 bases. The CDR3 sequence: CASSLDRGLQSPLHF. CDR3 DNA: TGCGCCAGCAGCTTGGACAGGGGGCTTCAGTCACCCCTCCACTTT.

The chain is built from TRBV28 and TRBJ2-1, with D unresolved. Germline V gene lookup returns CDR1 MDHEN and CDR2 SYDVKM. The V gene lost 5 bases and the J gene lost 5 bases, with 10 bases spanning the gap. The CDR3 length is 13 residues. CDR3 sequence reads: CASSPRHNNEQFF. CDR3 nucleotides: TGTGCCAGCAGTCCCCGACACAACAATGAGCAGTTCTTC.

For this clone: The junction differs from germline at one of its ends, possibly a read error. V gene TRBV7-7 combines with J gene TRBJ2-1; 7 bases agree with TRBD1. CDR3 length: 15 amino acids. Germline V CDR1 and CDR2: SSHAT, FNYEAQ (reference sequence). CDR3 in amino acids: CASSLGTVPNNEQFF. As DNA, the CDR3 is TGTGCTAGCAGCTTAGGGACAGTTCCCAACAATGAGCAGTTCTTC.

The rearrangement joins TRBV5-8 to TRBJ2-7; 8 nucleotides align to TRBD1. J gave up 6 bases and V 1 base, and 9 bases lay outside the gene matches. The CDR3 runs to 15 residues. The germline V gene encodes CDR1 SGHTS and CDR2 YDEGEE. The CDR3 protein is CASSLWTGIFFEQYF. The CDR3 DNA reads as TGTGCCAGCAGCTTGTGGACAGGGATCTTTTTCGAGCAGTACTTC.

The chain uses TRBV28 and TRBJ1-4, with D unclear. V shed 2 bases and J shed 6 bases, with 7 bases lying between them. Looked up from germline, CDR1 is MDHEN and CDR2 is SYDVKM. The CDR3 spans 13 residues. The CDR3 DNA is TGTGCCAGCAGTTTAGACGGGGATGAAAAACTGTTTTTT. Its protein is CASSLDGDEKLFF.

The V call is TRBV27, the J call TRBJ1-2; D may be TRBD1 (6 bases). The germline V gene has CDR1 MNHEY and CDR2 SMNVEV (reference sequence). The CDR3 is 15 residues long. The germline V and J ends were trimmed by 0 bases and 8 bases, with 16 bases remaining between them. CDR3 residues: CASSLSTGAGTGYTF. As DNA, the CDR3 is TGTGCCAGCAGTTTATCAACGGGGGCAGGGACCGGCTACACCTTC.

There are a few counts of this clone. The chain couples TRBV9 to TRBJ1-2, with D perhaps TRBD1 (6 bases). The CDR3 spans 14 residues. V lost 4 bases and J lost 7, with 17 bases in between. CDR1 is SGDLS, CDR2 YYNGEE, per germline. In DNA form, the CDR3 reads TGTGCCAGCAGCCTGGGGGACACTTTGGGTGGCTACACCTTC. Its translation: CASSLGDTLGGYTF.

This clone was counted once. This sequence joins TRBV9 and TRBJ1-3; TRBD1 matches 12 bases. CDR1 is SGDLS, CDR2 YYNGEE, per germline. J lost 1 base, V lost 0 bases, and 5 bases had no gene match. The CDR3 consists of 18 residues. The CDR3 DNA reads as TGTGCCAGCAGCGTAGCTTCGGGACAGGGGGCTTCTGGAAACACCATATATTTT. It specifies CASSVASGQGASGNTIYF.

V and J are TRBV29-1 and TRBJ2-5; possibly TRBD2 for D (6 bases). From germline, CDR1 is SQVTM and CDR2 ANQGSEA. V was clipped by 7 bases and J by 4 bases, with 13 bases between them. The length of the CDR3 is 12 residues. The CDR3 region has the DNA TGCAGCGGTATTATACTAGCAGAGACCCAGTACTTC. Its translation is CSGIILAETQYF.

This chain connects TRBV5-6 to TRBJ1-2, with 10 bases that match TRBD1. This CDR3 has 15 residues. CDR1 and CDR2 from the germline V gene are SGHDT and YYEEEE. With V trimmed by 3 bases and J by 3 bases, 5 bases remained unmatched. This chain's CDR3 is CASSWEGTGDYGYTF. The CDR3 region has the DNA TGTGCCAGCAGCTGGGAGGGGACAGGGGACTATGGCTACACCTTC.

This clone was picked up a small number of times. The rearrangement joins TRBV7-2 to TRBJ2-5; tentatively, D is TRBD1 or TRBD2 (5 bases each). The CDR3 length is 13 residues. The V gene's germline CDR1 is SGHTA and CDR2 FQGNSA. Trimming removed 7 bases at V and 4 bases at J, with 13 bases between. The CDR3 DNA is TGTGCCAGCACCAGGGACCAAGGAGAGACCCAGTACTTC. It specifies CASTRDQGETQYF. The full variable domain, completed using reference TRBV7-2 and TRBJ2-5, is GAGVSQSPSNKVTEKGKDVELRCDPISGHTALYWYRQSLGQGLEFLIYFQGNSAPDKSGLPSDRFSAERTGGSVSTLTIQRTQQEDSAVYLCASTRDQGETQYFGPGTRLLVL.

This clone has just a few counts. The chain links TRBV6-5 to TRBJ1-2; unclear D gene. This CDR3 has 12 residues. Trimming removed 6 bases from V and 7 bases from J, with 12 bases in between. Per germline, CDR1 MNHEY and CDR2 SVGAGI. CDR3 region: CASRYKLFGYTF. Here the CDR3 DNA reads TGTGCCAGCAGGTACAAACTATTTGGCTACACCTTC.

The chain's CDR3 is CASSLSHSTDTQYF. The CDR3, as DNA: TGTGCCAGCAGCTTATCGCACAGCACAGATACGCAGTATTTT. V and J are TRBV7-3 and TRBJ2-3, with D unresolved. V gave up 2 bases and J gave up 0 bases, with 6 bases separating them. The CDR3 contains 14 residues. In germline, CDR1 is SGHTA, CDR2 FQGTGA.

The chain recombines TRBV7-3 with TRBJ2-2; TRBD2 matches at 12 bases. Germline CDR1 SGHTA, CDR2 FQGTGA. V trimming: 5 bases; J trimming: 8 bases; junction bases outside the gene matches: 9. There are 16 residues in the CDR3. The CDR3 here is CASSTRGLAGGGELFF. As DNA, the CDR3 is TGTGCCAGCAGCACTCGGGGACTAGCGGGCGGTGGGGAGCTGTTTTTT. Based on the CDR3 plus reference TRBV7-3 and TRBJ2-2, the full variable domain is GAGVSQTPSNKVTEKGKYVELRCDPISGHTALYWYRQSLGQGPEFLIYFQGTGAADDSGLPNDRFFAVRPEGSVSTLKIQRTERGDSAVYLCASSTRGLAGGGELFFGEGSRLTVL.

The sample holds a few counts of this clone. V is TRBV15 and J is TRBJ2-5, with no clear D. Germline V gene data show CDR1 as LNHNV and CDR2 as YYDKDF (reference sequence). This CDR3 region has 12 residues. V lost 0 bases and J lost 2, with 1 base in between. The DNA for the CDR3 is TGTGCCACCAGCAGAGAACAAGAGACCCAGTACTTC. Translation gives CATSREQETQYF.

This chain connects TRBV4-2 to TRBJ2-2; D unresolved. The CDR3 consists of 15 residues. Germline CDR1 LGHNA, CDR2 YNFKEQ. V lost 1 base and J 0 bases, leaving 6 bases between the germline ends. CDR3 nucleotide sequence: TGTGCCAGCAGCCAAGCGGGTTCGAACACCGGGGAGCTGTTTTTT. This encodes CASSQAGSNTGELFF.

V and J are TRBV6-5 and TRBJ1-1, with 8 bases aligning to TRBD1. The CDR3 contains 12 residues. Trimming removed 6 bases from V and 11 bases from J; junction bases left unmatched: 8. Germline-derived CDR1 and CDR2 are MNHEY and SVGAGI. CDR3 protein: CASSRGQGRAFF. The CDR3 region has the DNA TGTGCCAGCAGCCGAGGACAGGGAAGGGCTTTCTTT.

The gene calls are TRBV6-5 and TRBJ1-2; D not resolved. This CDR3 comprises 13 residues. Germline V gene sequence: CDR1 MNHEY, CDR2 SVGAGI. With 5 bases removed from V and 2 bases from J, the gap between germline ends came to 9 bases. CDR3 coding DNA: TGTGCCAGCAGTGAAGGACCGAACTATGGCTACACCTTC. Its protein product is CASSEGPNYGYTF.